The 22 T cell receptor beta chains reported below all come from one sample, sequenced in a study of T cell repertoires in aging, cancer and after chemotherapy. Peripheral blood genomic DNA, not sorted cells or RNA, was the template. TRB rearrangements spanning V, D and J were amplified using mixed TRB-A/B primers. TCRdb re-derived calls from the multiplex PCR reads in MiXCR, one entry per CDR3 protein. Here the sample spans 9,500 to 12,000 distinct CDR3 sequences, about 38% being singletons. Sequencing input: blood. Receptor source: a human donor in good health.

This chain links TRBV19 with TRBJ1-1, with D possibly being TRBD1 (6 bases). The V and J ends lost 6 bases and 4 bases respectively, with 15 bases between them. Germline lookup yields CDR1 LNHDA and CDR2 SQIVND (reference sequence). This CDR3 has 14 residues. CDR3 residues: CASSAKRGVTEAFF. CDR3 in DNA: TGTGCCAGTAGCGCGAAAAGGGGGGTCACTGAAGCTTTCTTT.

The genes are TRBV5-1 and TRBJ2-1; D is possibly TRBD1 (6 bases). CDR3 length: 15 amino acids. V was clipped by 4 bases and J by 4 bases, with 15 bases between them. Germline V lookup: CDR1 SGHRS, CDR2 YFSETQ. CDR3 loop: CASSTQGSEYNEQFF. CDR3 nucleotide sequence: TGCGCCAGCAGCACACAGGGCTCTGAGTACAATGAGCAGTTCTTC.

This clonotype was seen only once. A much larger clonotype is one base distant, so this may be a read error. The CDR3 loop reads CSVEGQGKSGYTF. The CDR3, as DNA: TGCAGCGTTGAAGGACAGGGGAAGAGTGGCTACACCTTC. The gene calls are TRBV29-1 and TRBJ1-2, with 8 bases that match TRBD1. The CDR3 runs 13 residues. V lost 1 base and J lost 7; bases outside the gene matches: 5. The germline V gene encodes CDR1 SQVTM and CDR2 ANQGSEA.

The chain is built from TRBV11-2 and TRBJ2-3; D perhaps matches TRBD2 (6 bases). CDR1 is SGHAT, CDR2 FQNNGV, per germline. The CDR3 is 16 residues long. The V end was cut by 0 bases, the J end by 1 base, with 11 bases between. The CDR3 DNA reads TGTGCCAGCAGCTTAGAGGGACTGATTCGCACAGATACGCAGTATTTT. Encoded protein: CASSLEGLIRTDTQYF.

Concerning this clonotype itself: Its ends do not fully match the called genes, so a read error is possible. This chain connects TRBV15 to TRBJ2-1; 13 bases are a match to TRBD2. CDR3 length: 15 residues. Germline V gene sequence: CDR1 LNHNV, CDR2 YYDKDF (reference sequence). This CDR3 reads CATSRRTSGSDEKFF. CDR3 coding DNA: TGTGCCACCAGCAGGAGGACTAGCGGGAGTGATGAGAAGTTCTTC.

This clonotype turned up a few times. The rearrangement joins TRBV6-1 to TRBJ2-2, with 8 positions matching TRBD1. The germline V gene has CDR1 MNHNS and CDR2 SASEGT. V shed 4 bases and J 4 bases; nucleotides not matched to a gene: 2. The CDR3 spans 14 residues. CDR3 region: CASSGQGATGELFF. The CDR3 DNA sequence: TGTGCCAGCAGTGGGCAGGGGGCCACCGGGGAGCTGTTTTTT.

This clonotype counts as medium-sized. This chain joins TRBV29-1 and TRBJ2-7, with TRBD2 matching over 7 bases. The CDR3 has 14 amino acids. Unmatched junction bases numbered 8, after V lost 1 base and J lost 5 bases. CDR1 is SQVTM, CDR2 ANQGSEA, per germline. CDR3 loop: CSVEGEGAGDEQYF. Written as DNA, the CDR3 is TGCAGCGTTGAAGGGGAAGGGGCGGGGGACGAGCAGTACTTC.

The genes are TRBV12-3 or TRBV12-4 and TRBJ2-6; tentatively, D is TRBD2 (6 bases). The CDR3 has 18 residues. V lost 6 bases and J lost 3, with 21 bases in between. CDR3 in amino acids: CASRPRTGVGGGANVLTF. CDR3 coding DNA: TGTGCCAGCAGACCCCGGACGGGAGTGGGTGGTGGGGCCAACGTCCTGACTTTC.

V gene TRBV5-4 combines with J gene TRBJ2-2; 13 nucleotides match TRBD2. Germline CDR1 SGHNT, CDR2 YYREEE (reference sequence). The CDR3 extends over 15 amino acids. The trim removed 4 bases at V and 5 bases at J, leaving 2 bases unmatched. This CDR3 reads CASSRTSGGTGELFF. CDR3 coding DNA: TGTGCCAGCAGCCGGACTAGCGGGGGTACCGGGGAGCTGTTTTTT.

This clonotype has a handful of counts. The chain links TRBV5-3 to TRBJ2-2; maybe TRBD2 (5 bases). TRBV5-3 is annotated as an ORF whose role is uncertain. V was cut by 0 bases and J by 4 bases, with 10 bases left in between. The CDR3 totals 15 residues. CDR3 protein: CARSLERLITGELFF. As DNA, the CDR3 is TGTGCCAGAAGCTTGGAGCGGTTAATCACCGGGGAGCTGTTTTTT.

The V gene is TRBV20-1, the J gene TRBJ2-3, with 12 nucleotides matching TRBD2. Germline V gene sequence: CDR1 DFQATT, CDR2 SNEGSKA (reference sequence). V lost 5 bases, J lost 5 bases, and 8 bases stayed unmatched. CDR3 length equals 15 residues. CDR3 in DNA: TGCAGTGCTGTATCGGGGACTAGCGGGTTAGATACGCAGTATTTT. Translated, it gives CSAVSGTSGLDTQYF.

CDR3 sequence: CASSYSGLAGARHEQYF. The CDR3 DNA reads as TGTGCCAGCAGTTACTCTGGACTAGCGGGAGCTCGCCACGAGCAGTACTTC. V is TRBV6-5 and J is TRBJ2-7; TRBD2 matches 13 bases. V lost 0 bases to trimming and J lost 5 bases; unmatched junction nucleotides: 7. CDR3 length: 17 residues. CDR1 is MNHEY, CDR2 SVGAGI, per germline.

This clonotype was seen just once. This chain joins TRBV6-1 and TRBJ2-2; D is uncertain. The CDR3 is made up of 13 amino acids. Germline assignment: CDR1 MNHNS and CDR2 SASEGT. Trimming took 1 base from V and 7 from J, leaving 7 bases between them. The CDR3: CASSEGEDGELFF. DNA of the CDR3: TGTGCCAGCAGTGAAGGAGAGGACGGGGAGCTGTTTTTT.

This clonotype was recorded a few times. The V and J genes are TRBV27 and TRBJ2-1; perhaps TRBD2 as D (6 bases). Germline CDR1 MNHEY, CDR2 SMNVEV (reference sequence). Trimming stripped 6 bases from V and 6 bases from J, with 12 bases between. CDR3 length equals 13 residues. The CDR3 nucleotides read TGTGCCAGCAGCTGGGACTTCAGCAATGAGCAGTTCTTC. It is translated as CASSWDFSNEQFF.

The V gene is TRBV6-2 or TRBV6-3, the J gene TRBJ2-2; a weak D match, TRBD2 (6 bases). The CDR3 loop spans 15 amino acids. V lost 6 bases and J 5 bases, leaving 16 bases between the germline ends. Germline lookup yields CDR1 MNHEY and CDR2 SVGEGT. CDR3 DNA sequence: TGTGCCAGCAGGTCCGGGAGAACCGCTACCGGGGAGCTGTTTTTT. Translated, it gives CASRSGRTATGELFF.

J is TRBJ2-7 and V is TRBV7-2, with 7 bases matching TRBD1. Germline CDR1 is SGHTA and CDR2 is FQGNSA. The V gene end was trimmed by 4 bases and the J gene end by 3 bases; junction bases not matched to a gene: 24. The CDR3 has 20 residues. CDR3 sequence (DNA): TGTGCCAGCAGCTCTCCGACAGGGCATGATCGGTATTTAGTTCACTACGAGCAGTACTTC. This sequence encodes CASSSPTGHDRYLVHYEQYF. Combining the CDR3 with reference TRBV7-2 and TRBJ2-7 gives the whole variable domain GAGVSQSPSNKVTEKGKDVELRCDPISGHTALYWYRQSLGQGLEFLIYFQGNSAPDKSGLPSDRFSAERTGGSVSTLTIQRTQQEDSAVYLCASSSPTGHDRYLVHYEQYFGPGTRLTVT.

The sample holds a few counts of this clonotype. This chain uses TRBV6-5 with TRBJ2-5; D is uncertain. The V end was cut by 7 bases, the J end by 3 bases, with 15 bases between. The CDR3 spans 14 residues. Germline CDR1 is MNHEY and CDR2 is SVGAGI. In DNA form, the CDR3 reads TGTGCCAGCACCTACGGCGGCGGAGAAGAGACCCAGTACTTC. This sequence encodes CASTYGGGEETQYF.

The V gene is TRBV6-1, the J gene TRBJ2-3; 14 nucleotides align to TRBD2. J gave up 3 bases and V 6 bases, and 14 bases lay outside the gene matches. Germline CDR1 reads MNHNS; CDR2 reads SASEGT. The CDR3 loop spans 19 amino acids. CDR3 nucleotide sequence: TGTGCCAGCAGCCCCCCTACCGGGACTAGCGGGAGAAGGACAGATACGCAGTATTTT. Translating it yields CASSPPTGTSGRRTDTQYF.

Regarding this clonotype: Sequence at one end of the junction differs from germline and may be a read error. The gene calls are TRBV5-6 and TRBJ1-3; weak D call: TRBD1 (5 bases). Germline V lookup: CDR1 SGHDT, CDR2 YYEEEE. The CDR3 totals 15 residues. In nucleotides, the CDR3 is TGTGTCAGCAGCTTGAACCCAGGGTCTGGAAACACCATATATTTT. Translation: CVSSLNPGSGNTIYF.

This clonotype came up a few times. The chain joins TRBV5-4 to TRBJ2-2; TRBD1 might be the D (7 bases). Germline CDR1 reads SGHNT; CDR2 reads YYREEE (reference sequence). The CDR3 extends over 16 amino acids. The V end lost 5 bases, the J end lost 7 bases, and 21 bases lay between the germline ends. CDR3 residues: CASSQGGWGGIGELFF. As DNA, the CDR3 is TGTGCCAGCAGTCAGGGGGGCTGGGGCGGAATCGGGGAGCTGTTTTTT.

By sample share, this clonotype is medium-sized. The J gene is TRBJ2-1, the V gene TRBV19; the D is unclear. The CDR3 runs 11 residues. The V gene lost 5 bases and the J gene lost 11 bases, with 10 bases spanning the gap. CDR1 LNHDA and CDR2 SQIVND come from the germline V gene (reference sequence). CDR3 bases: TGTGCCAGTAGTTTTGGAGTCAAGCAGTTCTTC. Amino acid sequence: CASSFGVKQFF. The complete variable domain, with remaining parts taken from reference TRBV19 and TRBJ2-1, reads DGGITQSPKYLFRKEGQNVTLSCEQNLNHDAMYWYRQDPGQGLRLIYYSQIVNDFQKGDIAEGYSVSREKKESFPLTVTSAQKNPTAFYLCASSFGVKQFFGPGTRLTVL.

This chain uses TRBV7-9 with TRBJ1-2; D unclear. CDR1 is SEHNR and CDR2 is FQNEAQ in the germline V gene (reference sequence). The CDR3 length is 14 residues. With 3 bases removed from V and 0 bases from J, the gap between germline ends came to 8 bases. CDR3 amino acids: CASSFGASNYGYTF. CDR3 nucleotides: TGTGCCAGCAGCTTTGGTGCCTCTAACTATGGCTACACCTTC.